Below, 4 T cell receptor beta chains from the same sample are listed, as sequenced in a study of Graves' ophthalmopathy and Graves' hyperthyroidism. For repertoire sequencing, the TCR beta CDR3 regions were amplified from RNA transcripts. RT-PCR in the first round used HTBI primers; a second-round multiplex PCR followed. TCRdb re-called the multiplex PCR reads with MiXCR, one entry per CDR3 protein. Among about 400,000 distinct CDR3 sequences, approximately 15% were seen once, and the ten largest hold roughly 7%. The sample taken for sequencing was peripheral blood. The receptors originated from a woman under 30 with stable Graves' hyperthyroidism.

Only a few counts were recorded for this clonotype. The genes are TRBV11-2 and TRBJ1-5, with 7 bases aligning to TRBD1. The trim removed 6 bases at V and 2 bases at J, leaving 10 bases unmatched. The germline V gene encodes CDR1 SGHAT and CDR2 FQNNGV. The CDR3 is made up of 16 amino acids. The CDR3 nucleotides are TGTGCCAGCAGTGTAGGACAGGTGGGGGGCAATCAGCCCCAGCATTTT. It is translated as CASSVGQVGGNQPQHF.

This chain connects TRBV11-1 to TRBJ1-1; D possibly corresponds to TRBD1 (5 bases). V lost 5 bases to trimming and J lost 4 bases, with 14 bases between them. The CDR3 is made up of 14 amino acids. Germline CDR1 SGHAT, CDR2 FQDESV (reference sequence). The CDR3 sequence is CASSHGHGSTEAFF. CDR3 nucleotide sequence: TGTGCCAGCAGCCATGGACATGGGAGCACTGAAGCTTTCTTT.

The chain is built from TRBV7-3 and TRBJ2-6; no definite D call. This CDR3 is 16 amino acids long. In germline, CDR1 is SGHTA, CDR2 FQGTGA. Trimming stripped 5 bases from V and 2 bases from J, with 13 bases between. CDR3 sequence (DNA): TGTGCCAGCAGCAACTCCCCTGGGCCTGGGGCCAACGTCCTGACTTTC. It yields the protein CASSNSPGPGANVLTF.

This clonotype was seen a few times. The chain recombines TRBV10-2 with TRBJ1-2; a weak D match, TRBD1 (5 bases). This CDR3 region has 12 residues. CDR1 and CDR2 from the germline V gene are WSHSY and SAAADI. Between the trimmed V and J ends, which lost 8 bases and 8 bases, there was a span of 15 bases. The CDR3 spells CASAGTTGGYTF. The CDR3 region has the DNA TGCGCCAGCGCCGGGACCACGGGGGGCTACACCTTC.